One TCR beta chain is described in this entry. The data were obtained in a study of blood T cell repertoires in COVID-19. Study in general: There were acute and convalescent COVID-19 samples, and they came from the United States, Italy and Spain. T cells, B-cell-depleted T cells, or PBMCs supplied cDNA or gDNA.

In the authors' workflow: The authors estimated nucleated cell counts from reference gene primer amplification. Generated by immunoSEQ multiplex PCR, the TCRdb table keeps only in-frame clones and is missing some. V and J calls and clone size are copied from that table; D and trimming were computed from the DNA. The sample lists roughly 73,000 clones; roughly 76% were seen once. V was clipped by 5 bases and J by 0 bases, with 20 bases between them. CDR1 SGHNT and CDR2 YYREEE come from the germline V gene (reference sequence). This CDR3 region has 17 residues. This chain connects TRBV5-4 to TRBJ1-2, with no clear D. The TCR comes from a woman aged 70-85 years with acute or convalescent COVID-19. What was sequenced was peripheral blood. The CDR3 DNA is TGTGCCAGCAGACCTACCGGGTCCCCCTATTCTAACTATGGCTACACCTTC. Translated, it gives CASRPTGSPYSNYGYTF.